This T cell receptor beta chain was identified in a study of blood T cell repertoires in COVID-19. Overall study: From the United States, Italy and Spain came samples of acute and convalescent COVID-19. Nucleic acid was either cDNA or gDNA, and it came from T cells, B-cell-depleted T cells, or PBMCs.

Trimming cost V 6 bases and J 8 bases, with 14 bases left between them. Germline V CDR1 and CDR2: MNHEY, SVGAGI. The CDR3 spans 14 residues. The authors' processing: Cell counts per sample came from amplifying reference gene primers. This table comes from immunoSEQ multiplex PCR, and its TCRdb copy is limited to in-frame clones, with some not included. The V and J calls and the clone size are those of that table, but D and trimming were determined from the DNA. The table records around 130,000 clones, roughly 85% of them present only once. The chain recombines TRBV6-5 with TRBJ1-6; D call uncertain. The sequenced material came from peripheral blood. The TCR was taken from a middle-aged man with acute or convalescent COVID-19. The chain's CDR3 is CASRRTESDSPLHF. The CDR3 DNA reads TGTGCCAGCAGACGGACTGAGAGTGATTCACCCCTCCACTTT.